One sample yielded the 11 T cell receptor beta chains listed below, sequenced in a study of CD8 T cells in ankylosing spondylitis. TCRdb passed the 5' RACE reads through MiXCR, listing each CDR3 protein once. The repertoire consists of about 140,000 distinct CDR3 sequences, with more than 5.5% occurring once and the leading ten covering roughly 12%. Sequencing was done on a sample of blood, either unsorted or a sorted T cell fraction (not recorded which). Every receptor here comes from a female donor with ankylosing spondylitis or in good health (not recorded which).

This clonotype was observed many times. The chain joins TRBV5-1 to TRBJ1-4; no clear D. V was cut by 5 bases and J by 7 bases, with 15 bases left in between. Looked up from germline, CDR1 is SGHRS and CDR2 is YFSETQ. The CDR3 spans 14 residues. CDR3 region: CASRITSSSEKLFF. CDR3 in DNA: TGCGCCAGCAGGATAACAAGTTCGAGTGAAAAACTGTTTTTT.

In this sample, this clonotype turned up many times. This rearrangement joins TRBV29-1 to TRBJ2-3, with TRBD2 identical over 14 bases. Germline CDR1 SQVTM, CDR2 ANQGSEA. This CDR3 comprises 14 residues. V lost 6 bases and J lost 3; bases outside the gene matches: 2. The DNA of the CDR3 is TGCAGCGTGGGGACTAGCGGGGGAACAGATACGCAGTATTTT. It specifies CSVGTSGGTDTQYF.

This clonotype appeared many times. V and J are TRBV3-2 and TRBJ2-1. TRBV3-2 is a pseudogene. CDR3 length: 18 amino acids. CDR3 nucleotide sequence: TGTGCCAGCAGCCCAGGAACGGGGTGGAAGAGCTCCTACAATGAGCAGTTCTTC. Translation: CASSPGTGWKSSYNEQFF.

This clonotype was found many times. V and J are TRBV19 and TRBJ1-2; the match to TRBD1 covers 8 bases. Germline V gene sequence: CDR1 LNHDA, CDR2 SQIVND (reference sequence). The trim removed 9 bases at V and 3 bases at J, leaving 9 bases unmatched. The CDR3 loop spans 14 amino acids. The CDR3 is CASWGRGHDYGYTF. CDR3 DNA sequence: TGTGCCAGCTGGGGCAGGGGGCATGACTATGGCTACACCTTC. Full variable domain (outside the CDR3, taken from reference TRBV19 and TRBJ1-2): DGGITQSPKYLFRKEGQNVTLSCEQNLNHDAMYWYRQDPGQGLRLIYYSQIVNDFQKGDIAEGYSVSREKKESFPLTVTSAQKNPTAFYLCASWGRGHDYGYTFGSGTRLTVV.

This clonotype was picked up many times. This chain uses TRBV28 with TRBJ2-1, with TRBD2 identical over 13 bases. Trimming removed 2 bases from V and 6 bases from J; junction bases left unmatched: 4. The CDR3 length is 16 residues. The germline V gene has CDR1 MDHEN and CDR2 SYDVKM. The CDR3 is CASSLGLAGVSNEQFF. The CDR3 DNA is TGTGCCAGCAGTTTAGGACTAGCGGGGGTATCCAATGAGCAGTTCTTC.

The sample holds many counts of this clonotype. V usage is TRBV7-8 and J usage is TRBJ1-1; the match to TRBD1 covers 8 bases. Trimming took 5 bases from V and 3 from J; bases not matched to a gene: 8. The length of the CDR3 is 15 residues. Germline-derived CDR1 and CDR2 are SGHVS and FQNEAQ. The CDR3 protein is CASSLMRTGHTEAFF. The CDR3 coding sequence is TGTGCCAGCAGCCTTATGAGGACAGGGCACACTGAAGCTTTCTTT.

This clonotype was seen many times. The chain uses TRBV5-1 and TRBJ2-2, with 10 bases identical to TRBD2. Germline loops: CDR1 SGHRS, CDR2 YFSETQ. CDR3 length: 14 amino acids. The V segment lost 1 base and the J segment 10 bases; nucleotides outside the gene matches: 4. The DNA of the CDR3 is TGCGCCAGCAGCTTGAGAGCGGGGGGGCCGGAGCTGTTTTTT. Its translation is CASSLRAGGPELFF.

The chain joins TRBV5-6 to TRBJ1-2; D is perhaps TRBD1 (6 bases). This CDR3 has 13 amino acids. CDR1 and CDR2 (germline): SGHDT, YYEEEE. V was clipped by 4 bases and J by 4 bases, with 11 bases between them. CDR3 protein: CASSPGTTYGYTF. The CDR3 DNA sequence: TGTGCCAGCAGCCCCGGGACAACCTATGGCTACACCTTC.

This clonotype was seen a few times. The CDR3 nucleotides are TGTGCCAGCAGCGGAACGGGGTATGGTGAGCAGTTCTTC. It translates to CASSGTGYGEQFF. This chain uses TRBV7-6 with TRBJ2-1, with D perhaps matching TRBD2 (5 bases). Germline V lookup: CDR1 SGHVS, CDR2 FNYEAQ. The CDR3 spans 13 residues. V lost 5 bases, J lost 9 bases, and 14 bases lay in between.

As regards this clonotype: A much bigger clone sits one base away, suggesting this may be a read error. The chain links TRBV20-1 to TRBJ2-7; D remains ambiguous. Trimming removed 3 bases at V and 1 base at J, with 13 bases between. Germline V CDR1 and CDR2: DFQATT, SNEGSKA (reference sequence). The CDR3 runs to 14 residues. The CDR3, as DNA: TGCAGTGCTAGCGCTCGCTGCGTGTCCTACGAGCAGTACTTC. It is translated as CSASARCVSYEQYF.

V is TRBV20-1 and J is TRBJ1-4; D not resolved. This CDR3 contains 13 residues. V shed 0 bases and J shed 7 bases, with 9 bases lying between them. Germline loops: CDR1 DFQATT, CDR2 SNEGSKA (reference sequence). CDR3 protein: CSARDRAAEKLFF. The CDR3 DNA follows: TGCAGTGCTAGAGATCGGGCAGCTGAAAAACTGTTTTTT.